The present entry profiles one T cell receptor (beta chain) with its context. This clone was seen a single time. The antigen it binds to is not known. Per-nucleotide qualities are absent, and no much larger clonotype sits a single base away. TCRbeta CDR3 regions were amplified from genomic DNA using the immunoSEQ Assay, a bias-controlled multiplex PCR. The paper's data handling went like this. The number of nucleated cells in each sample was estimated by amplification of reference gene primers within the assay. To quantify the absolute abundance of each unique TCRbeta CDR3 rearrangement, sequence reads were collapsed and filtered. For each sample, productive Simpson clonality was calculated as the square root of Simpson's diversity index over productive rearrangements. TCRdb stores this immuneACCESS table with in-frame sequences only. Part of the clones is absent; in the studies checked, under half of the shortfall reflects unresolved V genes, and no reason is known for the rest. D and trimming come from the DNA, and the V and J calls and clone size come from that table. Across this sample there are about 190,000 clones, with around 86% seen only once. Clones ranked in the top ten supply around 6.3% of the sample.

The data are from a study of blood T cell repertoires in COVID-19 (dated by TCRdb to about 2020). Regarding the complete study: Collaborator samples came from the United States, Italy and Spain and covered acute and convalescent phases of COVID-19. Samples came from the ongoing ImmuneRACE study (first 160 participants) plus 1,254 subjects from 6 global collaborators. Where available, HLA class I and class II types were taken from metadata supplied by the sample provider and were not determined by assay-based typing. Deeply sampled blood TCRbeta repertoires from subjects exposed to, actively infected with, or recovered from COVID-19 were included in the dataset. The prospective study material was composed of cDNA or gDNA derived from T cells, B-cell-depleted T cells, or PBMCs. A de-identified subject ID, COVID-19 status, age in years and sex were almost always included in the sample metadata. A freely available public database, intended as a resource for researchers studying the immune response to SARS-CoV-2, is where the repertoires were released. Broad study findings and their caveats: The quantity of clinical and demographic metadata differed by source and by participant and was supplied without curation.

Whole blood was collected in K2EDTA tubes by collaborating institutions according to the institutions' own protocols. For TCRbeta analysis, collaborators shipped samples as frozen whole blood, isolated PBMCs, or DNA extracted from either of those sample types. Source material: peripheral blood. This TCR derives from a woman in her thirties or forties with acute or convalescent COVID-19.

The sequenced DNA is TGCGCCAGCAGCGGGAGCCCCACAGATACGCAGTATTTT. This sequence encodes CASSGSPTDTQYF. The chain links TRBV10-1 with TRBJ2-3, with a weak D call of TRBD2 (6 bases match). Spanning cysteine to phenylalanine, the CDR3 consists of 13 amino acids. The entry retains the CDR3 DNA only, 39 bases that are in frame from base 1. CDR1 WNHNN and CDR2 SYGVQD are derived from the germline V gene (reference sequence). V lost 6 bases and J lost 2 bases; the stretch between them is 9 bases long.